These 19 T cell receptor beta chains came from one sample sequenced in a study of cytomegalovirus exposure and HLA in healthy donors. With 60 Vbeta and 13 Jbeta primers, the PCR was carried out. Libraries were prepared by immunoSEQ multiplex PCR; TCRdb keeps only in-frame clonotypes and omits some of them. Of 150,000 to 200,000 clones listed, 79% are singletons. The material sequenced was PBMCs. Receptor source: a woman in her 30s in good health and CMV-seropositive.

V usage is TRBV11-3 and J usage is TRBJ2-7, with D possibly TRBD1 on 5 matching bases. V lost 8 bases and J 3 bases, leaving 11 bases between the germline ends. The germline V gene encodes CDR1 SGHNT and CDR2 YENEEA. This CDR3 region has 12 residues. DNA of the CDR3: TGTGCCAGCGCAGGGCGGCTCTACGAGCAGTACTTC. It yields the protein CASAGRLYEQYF.

The gene calls are TRBV11-2 and TRBJ1-1, with 7 bases matching TRBD1. Per germline, CDR1 SGHAT and CDR2 FQNNGV. V lost 1 base to trimming and J lost 0 bases; unmatched junction nucleotides: 2. This CDR3 is 15 amino acids long. CDR3 DNA sequence: TGTGCCAGCAGCTTAGTTGGACAGGTGAACACTGAAGCTTTCTTT. This gives the protein CASSLVGQVNTEAFF. Filled out from reference TRBV11-2 and TRBJ1-1, the complete variable domain reads EAGVAQSPRYKIIEKRQSVAFWCNPISGHATLYWYQQILGQGPKLLIQFQNNGVVDDSQLPKDRFSAERLKGVDSTLKIQPAKLEDSAVYLCASSLVGQVNTEAFFGQGTRLTVV.

The chain joins TRBV11-2 to TRBJ1-3; maybe TRBD1 (6 bases). This CDR3 is 15 amino acids long. Germline V CDR1 and CDR2: SGHAT, FQNNGV. V dropped 5 bases and J dropped 4 bases, with 15 bases sitting between them. As DNA, the CDR3 is TGTGCCAGCAGCCCCCTGAGAGGGGGAGGAAACACCATATATTTT. Protein sequence: CASSPLRGGGNTIYF.

As to this clone: Additional DNA sequences in this sample encode the identical CDR3. The chain joins TRBV19 to TRBJ2-1; 8 bases align to TRBD1. The V gene end was trimmed by 1 base and the J gene end by 4 bases; junction bases not matched to a gene: 3. Germline V gene lookup returns CDR1 LNHDA and CDR2 SQIVND (reference sequence). The CDR3 spans 15 residues. The CDR3: CASSIAGGPYNEQFF. Here the CDR3 DNA reads TGTGCCAGTAGTATAGCAGGGGGCCCTTACAATGAGCAGTTCTTC.

The CDR3: CASRSLGGGRDEQFF. In DNA, the CDR3 is TGTGCCAGCCGAAGTCTCGGGGGGGGCAGGGATGAGCAGTTCTTC. The genes are TRBV7-9 and TRBJ2-1; TRBD2 matches 8 bases. Trimming removed 8 bases from V and 8 bases from J; junction bases left unmatched: 14. Germline V gene data show CDR1 as SEHNR and CDR2 as FQNEAQ (reference sequence). The CDR3 totals 15 residues.

The rearrangement links TRBV4-1 to TRBJ1-3; 7 bases are shared with TRBD1. The trim removed 3 bases at V and 0 bases at J, leaving 11 bases unmatched. Per germline, CDR1 MGHRA and CDR2 YSYEKL. This CDR3 contains 18 residues. The CDR3 loop reads CASSHPTQGSPSGNTIYF. CDR3 in DNA: TGCGCCAGCAGCCATCCAACACAGGGGTCCCCCTCTGGAAACACCATATATTTT.

V is TRBV4-3 and J is TRBJ2-7; TRBD2 matches at 10 bases. The CDR3 contains 16 residues. J was trimmed by 7 bases and V by 2 bases; bases with no gene match: 11. From germline, CDR1 is LGHNA and CDR2 YSLEER. CDR3 in amino acids: CASSQFLAGASGEQYF. The CDR3 nucleotides read TGCGCCAGCAGCCAATTTCTAGCGGGAGCCTCTGGGGAGCAGTACTTC.

The chain carries TRBV6-5 and TRBJ1-5; a weak D match, TRBD1 (5 bases). CDR1 and CDR2 (germline): MNHEY, SVGAGI. V dropped 4 bases and J dropped 1 base, with 8 bases sitting between them. CDR3 size: 14 residues. The CDR3 bases are TGTGCCAGCAGTTCCGCAGGGAGCAATCAGCCCCAGCATTTT. Protein product: CASSSAGSNQPQHF.

The chain couples TRBV9 to TRBJ1-6, with unresolved D. CDR3 length: 14 residues. With 4 bases removed from V and 6 bases from J, the gap between germline ends came to 11 bases. From germline, CDR1 is SGDLS and CDR2 YYNGEE. The CDR3 bases are TGTGCCAGCAGCAGGTCAGGCGCTAATTCACCCCTCCACTTT. The encoded protein is CASSRSGANSPLHF. The entire variable domain, with the rest obtained from reference TRBV9 and TRBJ1-6, is as follows: DSGVTQTPKHLITATGQRVTLRCSPRSGDLSVYWYQQSLDQGLQFLIQYYNGEERAKGNILERFSAQQFPDLHSELNLSSLELGDSALYFCASSRSGANSPLHFGNGTRLTVT.

This rearrangement joins TRBV4-1 to TRBJ2-3, with D possibly matching TRBD2 (7 bases). Germline V gene sequence: CDR1 MGHRA, CDR2 YSYEKL. The germline V and J ends were trimmed by 0 bases and 4 bases, with 20 bases remaining between them. This CDR3 region has 18 residues. CDR3 sequence reads: CASSQDRPGAGVSDTQYF. DNA for the CDR3: TGCGCCAGCAGCCAAGATAGACCGGGGGCGGGAGTTTCAGATACGCAGTATTTT.

The chain joins TRBV4-3 to TRBJ2-7; D uncertain. Germline CDR1 reads LGHNA; CDR2 reads YSLEER. Trimming pared 0 bases from V and 4 bases from J, leaving 13 bases between. This CDR3 region has 15 residues. The CDR3 DNA sequence: TGCGCCAGCAGCCAAGATTCACAGAACCTATACGAGCAGTACTTC. Its protein product is CASSQDSQNLYEQYF.

This clone appeared a few times. This chain uses TRBV5-4 with TRBJ2-2; 16 bases agree with TRBD2. With 4 bases clipped from V and 8 bases from J, the junction kept 14 bases outside the gene matches. The germline gives CDR1 SGHNT, CDR2 YYREEE (reference sequence). The CDR3 is 19 amino acids. The CDR3 coding sequence is TGTGCCAGCAGCCTCCCGGGACTAGCGGGGGGGCCGTCACGAGGGGAGCTGTTTTTT. Amino acids: CASSLPGLAGGPSRGELFF.

This clone came up a few times. V gene TRBV15 combines with J gene TRBJ2-1; no clear D. The CDR3 loop spans 15 amino acids. CDR1 LNHNV and CDR2 YYDKDF come from the germline V gene (reference sequence). The V end lost 1 base, the J end lost 5 bases, and 12 bases lay between the germline ends. The CDR3 is CATSRVRGRNNEQFF. DNA of the CDR3: TGTGCCACCAGCAGAGTAAGAGGTCGGAACAATGAGCAGTTCTTC.

As regards this clone: One end of the junction fails to match germline, which may point to a read error. The chain recombines TRBV4-1 with TRBJ2-1; possibly TRBD2 for D (5 bases). CDR3 length: 13 residues. Germline V gives CDR1 MGHRA, CDR2 YSYEKL. CDR3 nucleotides: TGCGCCAGCAGCCATCTAACGCTGGAGGAGCGGTTCTTC. This gives the protein CASSHLTLEERFF.

This chain links TRBV7-9 with TRBJ1-2, with a weak D call TRBD1 (5 bases). V was clipped by 5 bases and J by 8 bases, with 15 bases between them. This CDR3 contains 13 residues. CDR1 is SEHNR and CDR2 is FQNEAQ in the germline V gene (reference sequence). The CDR3 DNA reads as TGTGCCAGCAGCCGCTGGGGAGGGGAGGGCTACACCTTC. Protein: CASSRWGGEGYTF.

The gene calls are TRBV7-6 and TRBJ1-4; 7 bases align to TRBD1. CDR3 length: 14 amino acids. V shed 5 bases, J shed 5 bases, and the junction held 5 bases outside the gene matches. Germline V gene data show CDR1 as SGHVS and CDR2 as FNYEAQ. The CDR3 spells CASSPWTGNEKLFF. The CDR3 nucleotides read TGTGCCAGCAGCCCGTGGACAGGCAATGAAAAACTGTTTTTT.

The chain is built from TRBV4-1 and TRBJ2-7; D perhaps matches TRBD2 (5 bases). V was cut by 4 bases and J by 6 bases, with 13 bases left in between. There are 13 residues in the CDR3. Germline CDR1 MGHRA, CDR2 YSYEKL. CDR3 protein: CASSPPPGGEQYF. As DNA, the CDR3 is TGCGCCAGCAGCCCCCCTCCAGGAGGCGAGCAGTACTTC.

The genes are TRBV25-1 and TRBJ1-6; D perhaps matches TRBD1 (5 bases). Between the trimmed V and J ends, which lost 2 bases and 7 bases, there was a span of 9 bases. Per the germline V gene, CDR1 is MGHDK and CDR2 is SYGVNS. The CDR3 totals 14 residues. This CDR3 reads CASSEQGGNSPLHF. The CDR3 DNA is TGTGCCAGCAGTGAACAGGGCGGCAATTCACCCCTCCACTTT.

This sequence joins TRBV5-1 and TRBJ2-2; D perhaps matches TRBD1 (5 bases). This CDR3 has 16 residues. V lost 0 bases and J 0 bases, leaving 9 bases between the germline ends. CDR1 SGHRS and CDR2 YFSETQ come from the germline V gene. CDR3 in DNA: TGCGCCAGCAGCTTGGTACAGGTATCGAACACCGGGGAGCTGTTTTTT. This translates into CASSLVQVSNTGELFF.